These T cell receptor beta chains were read from a single sample in a study of control samples from healthy donors and cancer patients. Assay: immunoSEQ multiplex PCR; the TCRdb copy retains only in-frame clones and omits some. The data hold more than 70,000 clones, with approximately 94% observed a single time. Material: blood. These TCRs come from a young woman in good health. CDR3s include the opening cysteine and the closing phenylalanine or tryptophan. Rows may omit the clone size; those that give it use once, few, many or a size class.

CASSLGSQSSPLHF,TRBV11-2,TRBJ1-6,.
CASSEATGAGQPQHF,TRBV25-1,TRBJ1-5,.
CASSLRGGGGLSSTDTQYF,TRBV4-1,TRBJ2-3,.
CASRVGTGGKDQPQHF,TRBV4-1,TRBJ1-5,.
CASSHQNREETQYF,TRBV5-4,TRBJ2-5,.
CASELGDRKAFF,TRBV28,TRBJ1-1,.
CASSPTESNQPQHF,TRBV2,TRBJ1-5,.
CASSVAVGGGYTF,TRBV9,TRBJ1-2,.
CASSPRAGELFF,TRBV7-3,TRBJ2-2,.
CASSLMADTQYF,TRBV12-3/TRBV12-4,TRBJ2-3,once
CASSPQKGGTEAFF,TRBV18,TRBJ1-1,.
CSVLPPGQGASLGYTF,TRBV29-1,TRBJ1-2,.
CASMEAGVSYNSPLHF,TRBV27,TRBJ1-6,once
CASRGQGADGYTF,TRBV5-1,TRBJ1-2,.
CASSVAGGVGQPQHF,TRBV9,TRBJ1-5,.
CASSPTSGGARDTQYF,TRBV11-2,TRBJ2-3,.
CASSVGSFGNTIYF,TRBV9,TRBJ1-3,.
CASSVESGGANEQFF,TRBV9,TRBJ2-1,.
CASSSEGTPGSPLHF,TRBV28,TRBJ1-6,.
CASSLYNEQFF,TRBV5-4,TRBJ2-1,once
CASSPVGDSTYEQYF,TRBV18,TRBJ2-7,.
CASSPQRGGLNTQYF,TRBV9,TRBJ2-3,.
CASSLAVYSNQPQHF,TRBV7-2,TRBJ1-5,once
CASTRARVDTGELFF,TRBV28,TRBJ2-2,.
CASSFAAEAFF,TRBV7-9,TRBJ1-1,.
CATVSDRGNQPQHF,TRBV15,TRBJ1-5,.
CATSGDRLLNEKLFF,TRBV15,TRBJ1-4,.
CASSHWGRGELFF,TRBV14,TRBJ2-2,.
CASTDRVPPWVQFF,TRBV5-6,TRBJ2-1,.
CASSSTSQETQYF,TRBV7-2,TRBJ2-5,.
CSVKGGFVEAFF,TRBV29-1,TRBJ1-1,.
CASSTQGAGGTEAFF,TRBV11-2,TRBJ1-1,.
CASSSTLPTLRNEKLFF,TRBV19,TRBJ1-4,.
CASSLEQGPNYGYTF,TRBV5-1,TRBJ1-2,.
CASRSGQGAMAFF,TRBV6-5,TRBJ1-1,.
CASSIREVSPGVPQHF,TRBV19,TRBJ1-5,once
CASRDRDSEAFF,TRBV6-1,TRBJ1-1,.
CASSYGQGIEPQHF,TRBV6-2/TRBV6-3,TRBJ1-5,.
CASSPQGAQGYTF,TRBV5-1,TRBJ1-2,.
CATSDRASGKNIQYF,TRBV24-1,TRBJ2-4,.
CASSTGRGQRTQYF,TRBV6-5,TRBJ2-5,.
CASSPLRGQGKGNQPQHF,TRBV19,TRBJ1-5,.
CASSQGREQFF,TRBV4-1,TRBJ2-1,.
CASSARLGIGTEAFF,TRBV10-1,TRBJ1-1,once
CASSFQGTEAFF,TRBV11-3,TRBJ1-1,.
CASSLEFPGRGGNTEAFF,TRBV11-3,TRBJ1-1,.
CASSLRPGTGTDTQYF,TRBV5-5,TRBJ2-3,.
CATSDLLPGGEQFF,TRBV24-1,TRBJ2-1,.
CASSIPLSSYNEQFF,TRBV19,TRBJ2-1,.
CASSQEPGSTYEQYF,TRBV3-1/TRBV3-2,TRBJ2-7,.
CASSVGGGGAFQETQYF,TRBV9,TRBJ2-5,once